This T cell receptor (beta chain) was profiled in a study of T-cell reconstitution after alpha-beta-depleted transplantation in children (dated by TCRdb to about 2016). For the wider study: The study quantitatively tracked T-cell immune reconstitution after TCRalphabeta/CD19-depleted allogeneic hematopoietic cell transplantation in children using TCR repertoire profiling.

The method was PCR. Reads for this sample came from an Illumina HiSeq 2500. TCR library preparation used molecular barcoding, with unique molecular identifiers applied to normalize quantification of the TCRbeta repertoire. Using fastp trimming at Q25 and MiXCR clonotype assembly, TCRdb reanalyzed the public sequencing data and kept in-frame beta chains. Rows merge per CDR3 protein into single entries with the most common DNA and genes. The sample contains under 850,000 distinct CDR3 sequences, around 12% of them found a single time. Of the sample, approximately 0.8% is held by the ten largest clones. Findings and caveats that apply to the study as a whole: Over subsequent months, a decline in hyperexpanded clone frequencies was noted, and after one year, T-cell counts and TCRbeta diversity were mostly ascribed to newly produced T cells. The apparently early recovery of alphabetaT-cell counts about two months after transplant reportedly depended on only several hundred rapidly expanded clones that came from non-depleted graft cells. In some patients, the high TCRbeta diversity seen at day 60 was put down to recipient T cells and intrathymic progenitors that had survived conditioning.

Taken with the paper, the label for treatment or condition translates to: allogeneic hematopoietic cell transplantation with graft depleted of TCRalphabeta T cells and CD19 B cells. The transplant recipients were children given TCRalphabeta/CD19-depleted allogeneic hematopoietic cell grafts. The cysteine opens and the phenylalanine closes a CDR3 of 13 amino acids. Just the 39-base CDR3 DNA is kept, in frame starting at base 1. CDR1 KGHSH and CDR2 LQKENI are derived from the germline V gene. The junction carries 7 bases between V and J, which are trimmed by 2 bases and 3 bases respectively. This clonotype was seen only a few times. Its antigen is not yet known. No much larger clonotype is one base removed from it; base qualities were not supplied.

This chain is built from TRBV18 and TRBJ1-1; the D gene lacks a confident call. The source was PBMCs, collected before TCRalphabeta/CD19-depleted stem cell transplant. The clonotype originates from a girl aged 2 to 9 with congenital amegakaryocytic thrombocytopenia, due to receive a stem cell transplant. The bases are TGTGCCAGCTCACCAAGACGTGACACTGAAGCTTTCTTT. It encodes CASSPRRDTEAFF.